Below, 24 T cell receptor beta chains from the same sample are listed, as sequenced in a study of T cells in Graves' hyperthyroidism and ophthalmopathy. Amplification targeted TCR beta CDR3 regions from RNA transcripts. TCR CDR3 underwent first-round RT-PCR with the HTBI primer set. Each CDR3 protein gets one entry after TCRdb re-called the multiplex PCR reads with MiXCR. The sample lists 660,000 or so distinct CDR3 sequences; under 25% were seen once. Sequences were obtained from blood. The origin of the receptors is a man aged 25 to 45 with Graves' ophthalmopathy.

The gene calls are TRBV10-3 and TRBJ2-2; 8 nucleotides agree with TRBD1. CDR1 and CDR2 (germline): ENHRY, SYGVKD. J gave up 0 bases and V 0 bases, and 9 bases lay outside the gene matches. The CDR3 length is 19 residues. CDR3 coding DNA: TGTGCCATCAGTGAGTCATTTTTGGGACAGGCCCCGAACACCGGGGAGCTGTTTTTT. It is translated as CAISESFLGQAPNTGELFF.

This clonotype was counted a few times. V and J are TRBV20-1 and TRBJ2-7, with 10 bases identical to TRBD2. The CDR3 is 14 residues long. Germline CDR1 is DFQATT and CDR2 is SNEGSKA (reference sequence). The trim removed 0 bases at V and 3 bases at J, leaving 2 bases unmatched. CDR3 nucleotide sequence: TGCAGTGCTAGAGAGCCTAGCGGGGGCTACGAGCAGTACTTC. It codes for CSAREPSGGYEQYF.

This clonotype has only a few counts. The V call is TRBV7-6, the J call TRBJ2-3; TRBD2 matches at 7 bases. The germline V gene encodes CDR1 SGHVS and CDR2 FNYEAQ. This CDR3 is 13 amino acids long. V lost 5 bases and J lost 5; bases outside the gene matches: 4. The CDR3 sequence is CASSLGRLDTQYF. CDR3 in DNA: TGTGCCAGCAGCCTCGGGAGGTTAGATACGCAGTATTTT.

The chain links TRBV6-1 to TRBJ1-1; D is uncertain. V lost 8 bases to trimming and J lost 7 bases, with 8 bases between them. Germline V gene sequence: CDR1 MNHNS, CDR2 SASEGT. The CDR3 is 10 residues long. For the CDR3, the DNA is TGTGCCAGCGCAGGCCATGAAGCTTTCTTT. Translation gives CASAGHEAFF.

This clonotype was counted ten times or more. This sequence joins TRBV20-1 and TRBJ2-1; the D gene is possibly TRBD2 (6 bases). Germline V gives CDR1 DFQATT, CDR2 SNEGSKA (reference sequence). The CDR3 spans 14 residues. The V and J ends lost 3 bases and 2 bases respectively, with 11 bases between them. CDR3 coding DNA: TGCAGTGCTAGTGATCGGGAGACCTACAATGAGCAGTTCTTC. This codes for CSASDRETYNEQFF.

This clonotype occurred a few times. The J gene is TRBJ2-5, the V gene TRBV28, with 10 bases that match TRBD1. Germline V gives CDR1 MDHEN, CDR2 SYDVKM. V dropped 5 bases and J dropped 4; count of bases not matched to a gene: 7. The CDR3 length is 15 residues. Here the CDR3 reads CASSPGTGARETQYF. As DNA, the CDR3 is TGTGCCAGCAGTCCCGGGACAGGGGCCCGAGAGACCCAGTACTTC.

This clonotype has just a few counts. Here the CDR3 reads CASSPSGRWETQYF. CDR3 DNA sequence: TGTGCCAGCAGCCCCAGCGGGAGGTGGGAGACCCAGTACTTC. This chain joins TRBV3-1 and TRBJ2-5, with 9 positions matching TRBD2. The CDR3 has 14 residues. Germline CDR1 LGHDT, CDR2 YNNKEL (reference sequence). Unmatched junction bases numbered 5, after V lost 4 bases and J lost 5 bases.

CDR3 in amino acids: CASSEDRDNEKLFF. CDR3 DNA sequence: TGTGCCAGCAGTGAGGACAGGGATAATGAAAAACTGTTTTTT. The chain uses TRBV6-1 and TRBJ1-4; TRBD1 agrees at 8 bases. Germline-derived CDR1 and CDR2 are MNHNS and SASEGT. Trimming removed 3 bases from V and 4 bases from J; junction bases left unmatched: 1. The CDR3 runs to 14 residues.

Many counts were recorded for this clonotype. The V and J genes are TRBV5-1 and TRBJ2-5, with D perhaps matching TRBD2 (6 bases). CDR1 and CDR2 from the germline V gene are SGHRS and YFSETQ. The CDR3 has 14 residues. With 1 base removed from V and 4 bases from J, the gap between germline ends came to 11 bases. CDR3: CASSLRERRETQYF. In DNA form, the CDR3 reads TGCGCCAGCAGCTTGCGGGAGAGACGAGAGACCCAGTACTTC.

This clonotype has a handful of counts. J is TRBJ2-7 and V is TRBV7-9; 7 bases agree with TRBD2. The ends lost 6 bases at V and 5 bases at J; junction bases unmatched: 10. The germline CDR1 and CDR2 sequences are SEHNR and FQNEAQ (reference sequence). This CDR3 spans 14 amino acids. CDR3 sequence: CASSQPPGGNEQYF. CDR3 DNA sequence: TGTGCCAGCAGTCAACCCCCCGGGGGGAACGAGCAGTACTTC.

V gene TRBV27 combines with J gene TRBJ2-5; perhaps TRBD2 as D (5 bases). Germline V CDR1 and CDR2: MNHEY, SMNVEV (reference sequence). Trimming shortened V by 5 bases and J by 2 bases, and 12 bases separated the two germline ends. This CDR3 has 14 residues. The DNA of the CDR3 is TGTGCCAGCAGTCCAGGACTGATTCAAGAGACCCAGTACTTC. Translation: CASSPGLIQETQYF.

This clonotype was seen many times. The CDR3 bases are TGTGCCAGCATCCGGGACGGGTCCTACAATGAGCAGTTCTTC. This translates into CASIRDGSYNEQFF. The J gene is TRBJ2-1, the V gene TRBV2; D may be TRBD1 or TRBD2 (5 bases each). V lost 7 bases, J lost 1 base, and 11 bases lay in between. The CDR3 has 14 amino acids. CDR1 is SNHLY and CDR2 is FYNNEI in the germline V gene.

On this clonotype: This may be a read error: a much more frequent sequence differs by one nucleotide. This chain links TRBV28 with TRBJ2-7, with 10 bases matching TRBD2. The germline V gene encodes CDR1 MDHEN and CDR2 SYDVKM. The CDR3 loop spans 15 amino acids. CDR3 amino acids: CACSLALLAGDEQYF. CDR3 DNA sequence: TGTGCCTGCAGTTTAGCACTTCTAGCGGGAGACGAGCAGTACTTC.

There are a few counts of this clonotype. The gene calls are TRBV10-3 and TRBJ2-7; tentatively, D is TRBD1 or TRBD2 (5 bases each). The CDR3 sequence is 12 residues long. The V end was cut by 4 bases, the J end by 2 bases, with 6 bases between. Germline V gene lookup returns CDR1 ENHRY and CDR2 SYGVKD. The CDR3 reads CAISGDPYEQYF. The CDR3 DNA reads as TGTGCCATCAGTGGGGACCCCTACGAGCAGTACTTC.

This clonotype was detected only a few times. J is TRBJ2-7 and V is TRBV6-2 or TRBV6-3; a possible D gene is TRBD1 (5 bases). The germline CDR1 and CDR2 sequences are MNHEY and SVGEGT. CDR3 size: 15 residues. Trimming took off 2 bases at V and 6 bases at J, with 17 bases between the two ends. CDR3 sequence: CASSYHPTDPREQYF. In DNA form, the CDR3 reads TGTGCCAGCAGTTACCACCCGACAGACCCGCGCGAGCAGTACTTC.

The rearrangement links TRBV2 to TRBJ2-2, with D perhaps matching TRBD1 (6 bases). This CDR3 contains 16 residues. Germline CDR1 reads SNHLY; CDR2 reads FYNNEI. The V end lost 2 bases, the J end lost 0 bases, and 10 bases lay between the germline ends. The CDR3 DNA reads as TGTGCCAGCAGTGAACTCCGGGACACGAACACCGGGGAGCTGTTTTTT. Its translation is CASSELRDTNTGELFF.

This clonotype has a count of ten or more. CDR3 DNA sequence: TGTGCCAGCTCACCGCGTGAAGGGGCAAGTGGCTACACCTTC. It specifies CASSPREGASGYTF. J is TRBJ1-2 and V is TRBV18; D is possibly TRBD1 (5 bases). Germline V lookup: CDR1 KGHSH, CDR2 LQKENI. This CDR3 has 14 amino acids. Trimming left V 3 bases short and J 7 bases short, with 15 bases between.

This chain connects TRBV7-6 to TRBJ2-3, with D perhaps TRBD1 or TRBD2 (5 bases each). Germline loops: CDR1 SGHVS, CDR2 FNYEAQ. Trimming pared 5 bases from V and 1 base from J, leaving 13 bases between. This CDR3 has 15 residues. In DNA, the CDR3 is TGTGCCAGCAGCGGGACGTGGCTAGGCACAGATACGCAGTATTTT. Encoded protein: CASSGTWLGTDTQYF.

This clonotype appeared many times. A read error may account for a junction end that differs from germline. CDR3 coding DNA: TGTGCCAGCAGCTTAGAGGCTAGCGGTTACAATGAGCAGTTCTTC. This sequence encodes CASSLEASGYNEQFF. The gene calls are TRBV5-1 and TRBJ2-1; 7 nucleotides align to TRBD2. CDR3 length: 15 amino acids. Looked up from germline, CDR1 is SGHRS and CDR2 is YFSETQ.

The gene calls are TRBV28 and TRBJ2-1; D tentatively fits TRBD1 or TRBD2 (5 bases each). V was cut by 5 bases and J by 4 bases, with 12 bases left in between. CDR1 is MDHEN and CDR2 is SYDVKM in the germline V gene. CDR3 length: 14 amino acids. CDR3 loop: CASSTGTVYNEQFF. DNA of the CDR3: TGTGCCAGCAGTACCGGGACGGTGTACAATGAGCAGTTCTTC.

This chain joins TRBV20-1 and TRBJ1-6; TRBD1 might be the D (5 bases). This CDR3 is built from 15 residues. CDR1 DFQATT and CDR2 SNEGSKA come from the germline V gene (reference sequence). V was pared by 5 bases and J by 7 bases, with 18 bases between. Here the CDR3 reads CSAGPPGTQNSPLHF. The CDR3, as DNA: TGCAGTGCTGGACCCCCCGGGACCCAAAATTCACCCCTCCACTTT.

This clonotype appeared a few times. V gene TRBV18 combines with J gene TRBJ2-2; D ambiguous. The V gene lost 0 bases and the J gene lost 4 bases, with 3 bases spanning the gap. Per germline, CDR1 KGHSH and CDR2 LQKENI. The CDR3 has 13 amino acids. The CDR3 DNA is TGTGCCAGCTCACCACCTTCCACCGGGGAGCTGTTTTTT. Its translation: CASSPPSTGELFF.

This clonotype was picked up a small number of times. The chain employs TRBV7-2 and TRBJ2-7; maybe TRBD2 (5 bases). Looked up from germline, CDR1 is SGHTA and CDR2 is FQGNSA. Trimming left V 1 base short and J 2 bases short, with 12 bases between. The CDR3 is 15 amino acids. CDR3 region: CASSLVGLRPYEQYF. The DNA for the CDR3 is TGTGCCAGCAGCTTAGTCGGACTCCGACCCTACGAGCAGTACTTC.

The chain joins TRBV30 to TRBJ1-4; weak D call: TRBD1 (5 bases). The germline V and J ends were trimmed by 8 bases and 8 bases, with 18 bases remaining between them. The CDR3 totals 13 residues. CDR1 and CDR2 (germline): GTSNPN, SVGIG (reference sequence). Here the CDR3 reads CAAEESGGEKLFF. The CDR3 DNA sequence: TGTGCCGCGGAAGAGAGTGGGGGAGAAAAACTGTTTTTT.